What follows describes a single TCR beta chain. The antigen remains unidentified. The CDR3 loop spans 13 amino acids. Use of 60 Vbeta and 13 Jbeta primers characterized the PCR. Measured with immunoSEQ multiplex PCR; TCRdb has only the in-frame clones, and not every one. This table holds around 120,000 clones, 79% found once. The sample originates from a study of cytomegalovirus exposure and HLA in healthy donors. Regarding the study as a whole: Reportedly, a later analysis found an Asian-associated ancestry cluster had fewer N-insertions than the roughly 700-donor mean.

Specimen: PBMCs. This TCR derives from a man between 18 and 29 years old in good health and CMV-seronegative. The chain combines TRBV21-1 with TRBJ2-1; the listed D gene, TRBD1, was not tested against the DNA. TRBV21-1 is recorded as a pseudogene. Here the CDR3 DNA reads TGTGCCGGCACAGGGGACTCCTACAATGAGCAGTTCTTC. Its protein product is CAGTGDSYNEQFF.